The clone carrying this TCR beta chain has ten or more counts. Ophthalmopathy patients all had a Clinical Activity Score of at least 3, a NOSPECS grade of at least 4 and disease under 3 months old. From around 11 ml of fresh peripheral blood, PBMCs were isolated. This specimen comes from a study of T cells in Graves' hyperthyroidism and ophthalmopathy. Amplification of TCR beta CDR3 regions was performed using RNA transcripts as template. The HTBI primer set was used in a first-round RT-PCR of the TCR CDR3. Via MiXCR, TCRdb re-called the multiplex PCR reads, giving one row per CDR3 protein. Here the sample spans some 350,000 distinct CDR3 sequences, about 13% being singletons. The CDR3 runs to 12 residues. Germline V gene sequence: CDR1 MNHEY, CDR2 SVGEGT. V was clipped by 5 bases and J by 8 bases, with 11 bases between them.

The gene calls are TRBV6-2 or TRBV6-3 and TRBJ2-3; D is ambiguous. This TCR derives from a woman aged 35 to 49 with Graves' ophthalmopathy. Sequencing was done on a sample of blood. In nucleotides, the CDR3 is TGTGCCAGCAGTATCACCCCGGGTACGCAGTATTTT. Its protein is CASSITPGTQYF.